This T cell receptor (beta chain) was observed in a study of blood T cells in healthy people across ages. The study's findings and limits: Whereas aged donors had fewer naive CD4+ cells, long-lived donors had more of them and higher diversity.

With a J-beta primer mix and a sample-barcoded 5' primer, a second PCR ran roughly 7 to 11 cycles. TCRdb passed the 5' RACE reads through MiXCR, listing each CDR3 protein once. The sample yields 700,000 to 900,000 distinct CDR3 sequences, roughly 26% seen once. A note on this clonotype: Its specificity is unknown.

Trimming removed 4 bases at V and 3 bases at J, with 15 bases between. Germline V gene lookup returns CDR1 SGHAT and CDR2 FQNNGV. This CDR3 is 16 amino acids long. With each sample, at least 5 micrograms of total RNA were extracted. The data were also submitted as part of a second study, on T cells of mothers and their children.

The chain has TRBV11-2 and TRBJ1-4; no clear D gene. The receptor's source is a boy younger than 18 in good health. The sequencing sample was made of blood. CDR3 bases: TGTGCCAGCAGCTCCGGCAGTCGGTCACCTAATGAAAAACTGTTTTTT. Translation gives CASSSGSRSPNEKLFF.